The sequence of this TCR beta chain was determined in a study of graft-versus-host responses after intestinal transplantation. Whole-study context: Tacrolimus plus steroids were given to all recipients for two to three years, preceded by anti-thymocyte globulin induction. General study results and limits: Recipient-marrow GvH clones were detected, some having first appeared in ileum or blood.

Sequenced by immunoSEQ multiplex PCR; TCRdb stores in-frame clones only, minus some. This table holds 20,000 to 25,000 clones, approximately 94% found once. In the case of this clone: Its antigen is not identified.

The source material was PBMCs, sampled 156 days after intestinal transplant. This sequence originates from a human patient who received an intestinal transplant, so some T cells may come from the graft donor.

Here the CDR3 reads CASSTGGLAKNIQYF. As DNA, the CDR3 is TGTGCCAGCTCAACAGGGGGGTTAGCCAAAAACATTCAGTACTTC. V is TRBV18 and J is TRBJ2-4; TRBD1 aligns across 8 bases. CDR3 length: 15 amino acids. V gave up 5 bases and J gave up 0 bases; unmatched junction bases: 3. Germline lookup yields CDR1 KGHSH and CDR2 LQKENI.